The next 32 T cell receptor beta chains were all read from a single sample in a study of cytomegalovirus exposure and HLA in healthy donors. 13 Jbeta primers and 60 Vbeta primers were used for the PCR. The data were produced by immunoSEQ multiplex PCR, yet TCRdb's version contains in-frame clones alone and is incomplete. The sample yields 58,000 or so clones, 65% to 75% seen once. The sample was PBMCs. The receptors shown here come from a man in his forties or fifties in good health and CMV-seropositive.

V usage is TRBV19 and J usage is TRBJ2-1; 8 nucleotides agree with TRBD1. Germline V gene lookup returns CDR1 LNHDA and CDR2 SQIVND (reference sequence). The V segment lost 7 bases and the J segment 4 bases; nucleotides outside the gene matches: 9. This CDR3 contains 15 residues. The CDR3 spells CASTNRDRPYNEQFF. Written as DNA, the CDR3 is TGTGCCAGTACCAACCGGGACAGGCCGTACAATGAGCAGTTCTTC.

The chain uses TRBV27 and TRBJ2-7; possible D gene TRBD1, 5 bases. Trimming pared 5 bases from V and 0 bases from J, leaving 11 bases between. The CDR3 has 14 amino acids. Germline CDR1 is MNHEY and CDR2 is SMNVEV (reference sequence). DNA of the CDR3: TGTGCCAGCAGTCAAGGGGCCTACTCCTACGAGCAGTACTTC. Encoded protein: CASSQGAYSYEQYF.

The CDR3 region is CSAGKGAGELFF. DNA for the CDR3: TGCAGCGCCGGCAAGGGGGCCGGGGAGCTGTTTTTT. The chain carries TRBV29-1 and TRBJ2-2; D is possibly TRBD1 (6 bases). V lost 7 bases, J lost 6 bases, and 12 bases lay in between. The CDR3 is made up of 12 amino acids. Germline CDR1 is SQVTM and CDR2 is ANQGSEA.

The chain combines TRBV9 with TRBJ1-1; 7 bases fit TRBD1. With V trimmed by 4 bases and J by 11 bases, 17 bases remained unmatched. Germline assignment: CDR1 SGDLS and CDR2 YYNGEE. The CDR3 spans 15 residues. CDR3 region: CASSNHRQGLGGAFF. The CDR3, as DNA: TGTGCCAGCAGCAACCATCGACAGGGACTTGGAGGGGCTTTCTTT.

The chain recombines TRBV19 with TRBJ2-2; 15 bases match TRBD2. Germline V lookup: CDR1 LNHDA, CDR2 SQIVND (reference sequence). This CDR3 is 22 amino acids long. V gave up 5 bases and J gave up 6 bases; unmatched junction bases: 22. The CDR3 protein is CASSSQGGGLAGGLRRAGELFF. In DNA, the CDR3 is TGTGCCAGTAGTTCCCAAGGGGGGGGACTAGCGGGAGGCCTACGCAGGGCCGGGGAGCTGTTTTTT.

There are a few counts of this clone. This chain uses TRBV4-3 with TRBJ2-5, with 10 nucleotides matching TRBD2. The junction had 6 bases not matched to a gene; V was cut back by 1 base and J by 1 base. Looked up from germline, CDR1 is LGHNA and CDR2 is YSLEER. The CDR3 contains 17 residues. The CDR3 DNA reads TGCGCCAGCAGCCAAGGGGGCCTAGCGGGGGCCCAAGAGACCCAGTACTTC. This gives the protein CASSQGGLAGAQETQYF.

The chain recombines TRBV4-3 with TRBJ2-5; D gene ambiguous. V lost 6 bases and J 2 bases, leaving 19 bases between the germline ends. The CDR3 is 16 residues long. CDR1 is LGHNA, CDR2 YSLEER, per germline. DNA of the CDR3: TGCGCCAGCAGTCTGGAGCGCATACGAACGCAAGAGACCCAGTACTTC. Its translation is CASSLERIRTQETQYF.

This sequence joins TRBV7-9 and TRBJ1-2; D not resolved. The V gene lost 1 base and the J gene lost 8 bases, with 11 bases spanning the gap. The CDR3 sequence is 13 residues long. Per germline, CDR1 SEHNR and CDR2 FQNEAQ (reference sequence). Here the CDR3 DNA reads TGTGCCAGCAGCTTAGTTCGAGGGTGGGGCTACACCTTC. Residues: CASSLVRGWGYTF.

The chain combines TRBV15 with TRBJ1-2, with a tentative D call TRBD1 (6 bases). CDR1 and CDR2 (germline): LNHNV, YYDKDF (reference sequence). Trimming pared 5 bases from V and 4 bases from J, leaving 14 bases between. The CDR3 loop spans 14 amino acids. The CDR3 here is CATSVGQTFYGYTF. DNA for the CDR3: TGTGCCACCAGCGTAGGACAGACTTTCTATGGCTACACCTTC.

The rearrangement links TRBV27 to TRBJ2-7, with D tentatively TRBD2 (5 bases). The V gene's germline CDR1 is MNHEY and CDR2 SMNVEV (reference sequence). The CDR3 length is 13 residues. Trimming stripped 6 bases from V and 0 bases from J, with 9 bases between. In nucleotides, the CDR3 is TGTGCCAGCAGGCCGGGGTACTCCTACGAGCAGTACTTC. It is translated as CASRPGYSYEQYF.

The CDR3 DNA sequence: TGTGCCAGCAGTAACCTTAGGACAGTGAACACTGAAGCTTTCTTT. This sequence encodes CASSNLRTVNTEAFF. The rearrangement uses TRBV6-6 and TRBJ1-1, with D perhaps TRBD1 (6 bases). The germline CDR1 and CDR2 sequences are MNHNY and SVGAGI (reference sequence). The CDR3 extends over 15 amino acids. Trimming left V 5 bases short and J 0 bases short, with 13 bases between.

The chain couples TRBV19 to TRBJ1-5; D is perhaps TRBD1 (6 bases). The length of the CDR3 is 15 residues. Germline CDR1 and CDR2: LNHDA and SQIVND (reference sequence). Trimming left V 10 bases short and J 5 bases short, with 21 bases between. The CDR3 DNA reads as TGTGCCACCAGGTTGGGGTTTGGGGGCCATCAGCCCCAGCATTTT. Protein product: CATRLGFGGHQPQHF.

The V gene is TRBV4-3, the J gene TRBJ1-1; 8 nucleotides align to TRBD1. The CDR3 contains 13 residues. Unmatched junction bases numbered 2, after V lost 4 bases and J lost 4 bases. Germline V gene sequence: CDR1 LGHNA, CDR2 YSLEER. The chain's CDR3 is CASSPDRGTEAFF. The CDR3 coding sequence is TGCGCCAGCAGCCCCGACAGGGGCACTGAAGCTTTCTTT.

Ten or more counts support this clone. V gene TRBV6-4 combines with J gene TRBJ2-4, with TRBD1 as a possible D gene (5 bases). Germline CDR1 is MRHNA and CDR2 is SNTAGT. V was trimmed by 3 bases and J by 8 bases, leaving 14 bases between them. The CDR3 has 14 amino acids. CDR3 sequence reads: CASSEAWGPHIQYF. CDR3 DNA sequence: TGTGCCAGCAGTGAAGCGTGGGGCCCCCACATTCAGTACTTC.

The J gene is TRBJ1-6, the V gene TRBV27; 9 positions agree with TRBD1. The trim removed 6 bases at V and 9 bases at J, leaving 6 bases unmatched. Germline-derived CDR1 and CDR2 are MNHEY and SMNVEV (reference sequence). The CDR3 has 14 residues. CDR3 region: CASRRQGEGSPLHF. In DNA form, the CDR3 reads TGTGCCAGCAGGAGACAGGGGGAAGGTTCACCCCTCCACTTT.

The V and J genes are TRBV27 and TRBJ2-7; D is undetermined. The V gene's germline CDR1 is MNHEY and CDR2 SMNVEV (reference sequence). CDR3 size: 14 residues. V was trimmed by 0 bases and J by 1 base, leaving 7 bases between them. CDR3 bases: TGTGCCAGCAGTTTATCGGCCAAATCCTACGAGCAGTACTTC. This gives the protein CASSLSAKSYEQYF.

This chain links TRBV19 with TRBJ1-1, with 8 bases matching TRBD1. Trimming took 5 bases from V and 5 from J; bases not matched to a gene: 4. CDR1 LNHDA and CDR2 SQIVND come from the germline V gene (reference sequence). The CDR3 spans 13 residues. Here the CDR3 reads CASSPGQGTEAFF. The DNA for the CDR3 is TGTGCCAGTAGTCCCGGACAGGGAACTGAAGCTTTCTTT.

In its sample, this clone was seen once. V and J are TRBV29-1 and TRBJ2-1; TRBD1 agrees at 8 bases. Trimming at V came to 1 base and at J to 6 bases, leaving 5 bases not matched to a gene. The CDR3 covers 14 residues. Germline V gene data show CDR1 as SQVTM and CDR2 as ANQGSEA. The CDR3 nucleotides read TGCAGCGTTGAAGTCAGGGGGCTATTCAATGAGCAGTTCTTC. Encoded protein: CSVEVRGLFNEQFF.

The chain uses TRBV19 and TRBJ1-2, with D unresolved. The CDR3 totals 12 residues. Trimming removed 3 bases at V and 8 bases at J, with 10 bases between. In germline, CDR1 is LNHDA, CDR2 SQIVND (reference sequence). For the CDR3, the DNA is TGTGCCAGTAGTATTGGACCGGGAGGCTACACCTTC. Encoded protein: CASSIGPGGYTF.

This clone was seen more than once but under ten times. V and J are TRBV25-1 and TRBJ1-2; possibly TRBD1 for D (5 bases). Germline values: CDR1 MGHDK, CDR2 SYGVNS. The CDR3 has 15 amino acids. V was cut by 3 bases and J by 1 base, with 12 bases left in between. CDR3 region: CASSDPGRVNYGYTF. The CDR3 DNA reads as TGTGCCAGCAGTGATCCAGGGAGGGTTAACTATGGCTACACCTTC.

This clone was found once. This chain uses TRBV4-1 with TRBJ2-6; TRBD1 is a possible D gene (7 bases). V was cut by 0 bases and J by 3 bases, with 18 bases left in between. This CDR3 is built from 19 residues. The V gene's germline CDR1 is MGHRA and CDR2 YSYEKL. CDR3 nucleotide sequence: TGCGCCAGCAGCCAAGATGGAGGGGGCGCTGTAGGTGGGGCCAACGTCCTGACTTTC. It translates to CASSQDGGGAVGGANVLTF.

With regard to this clone: Other nucleotide sequences from this sample produce the same CDR3. The chain recombines TRBV5-1 with TRBJ2-7; D may be TRBD2 (7 bases). V was shortened by 2 bases and J by 6 bases, with 18 bases between the two germline ends. CDR3 length: 15 residues. Germline assignment: CDR1 SGHRS and CDR2 YFSETQ. The CDR3 bases are TGCGCCAGCAGCTTTGCCCCACGGGGGGCGGGCGAGCAGTACTTC. It codes for CASSFAPRGAGEQYF.

The V call is TRBV27, the J call TRBJ1-5; tentative D call: TRBD1 (5 bases). The CDR3 sequence is 16 residues long. The V end was cut by 3 bases, the J end by 1 base, with 13 bases between. Germline V CDR1 and CDR2: MNHEY, SMNVEV (reference sequence). The CDR3 bases are TGTGCCAGCAGTTTCGTAGGGGCGGAAAGCAATCAGCCCCAGCATTTT. Translation: CASSFVGAESNQPQHF.

The chain carries TRBV4-1 and TRBJ1-1; maybe TRBD1 (5 bases). Trimming pared 3 bases from V and 0 bases from J, leaving 8 bases between. The germline V gene encodes CDR1 MGHRA and CDR2 YSYEKL. The CDR3 is 14 residues long. In DNA form, the CDR3 reads TGCGCCAGCAGCCAGCAGGGCGTGAACACTGAAGCTTTCTTT. It encodes CASSQQGVNTEAFF.

This clone was picked up one time. V gene TRBV6-1 combines with J gene TRBJ1-6; tentative D call: TRBD1 (5 bases). The germline CDR1 and CDR2 sequences are MNHNS and SASEGT. Trimming took off 0 bases at V and 9 bases at J, with 15 bases between the two ends. CDR3 length equals 16 residues. CDR3 nucleotide sequence: TGTGCCAGCAGTGAAGCGTTTCGGGGGTTGAGTTCACCCCTCCACTTT. This codes for CASSEAFRGLSSPLHF.

The chain couples TRBV5-1 to TRBJ2-3; 7 bases line up with TRBD2. CDR1 is SGHRS and CDR2 is YFSETQ in the germline V gene. The CDR3 sequence is 14 residues long. The junction had 4 bases not matched to a gene; V was cut back by 4 bases and J by 2 bases. The CDR3 DNA follows: TGCGCCAGCAGCCCCGGACTAGTCACAGATACGCAGTATTTT. Its translation is CASSPGLVTDTQYF.

The chain has TRBV30 and TRBJ1-5, with D tentatively TRBD1 (6 bases). The germline V gene encodes CDR1 GTSNPN and CDR2 SVGIG (reference sequence). The V and J ends lost 0 bases and 7 bases respectively, with 13 bases between them. The CDR3 length is 14 residues. DNA for the CDR3: TGTGCCTGGAGTGTACAAGGGGGAGCCCAGCCCCAGCATTTT. The encoded protein is CAWSVQGGAQPQHF.

The V call is TRBV15, the J call TRBJ1-5; 8 nucleotides line up with TRBD1. This CDR3 region has 15 residues. Germline values: CDR1 LNHNV, CDR2 YYDKDF (reference sequence). The ends lost 0 bases at V and 7 bases at J; junction bases unmatched: 5. CDR3 in DNA: TGTGCCACCAGCAGAGAGAGACAGGGGAACCAGCCCCAGCATTTT. This sequence encodes CATSRERQGNQPQHF.

The chain recombines TRBV2 with TRBJ1-5; D is uncertain. Per the germline V gene, CDR1 is SNHLY and CDR2 is FYNNEI. The CDR3 is 18 residues long. V lost 7 bases and J lost 0, with 22 bases in between. In nucleotides, the CDR3 is TGTGCCAGCACCCTAAACCGCCCGACATGGGTTAGCAATCAGCCCCAGCATTTT. Translation gives CASTLNRPTWVSNQPQHF.

V is TRBV30 and J is TRBJ1-6, with no clear D. Trimming pared 3 bases from V and 9 bases from J, leaving 12 bases between. Germline assignment: CDR1 GTSNPN and CDR2 SVGIG (reference sequence). The CDR3 covers 13 residues. The CDR3 DNA is TGTGCCTGGAGAGAGCAACAGATTTCACCCCTCCACTTT. This translates into CAWREQQISPLHF.

This clone was detected a few times. V is TRBV5-1 and J is TRBJ1-2; a weak D match, TRBD1 (5 bases). CDR1 and CDR2 from the germline V gene are SGHRS and YFSETQ. The V end was cut by 8 bases, the J end by 4 bases, with 15 bases between. The CDR3 runs 13 residues. CDR3 loop: CASMQGGGYGYTF. The CDR3 DNA is TGCGCCAGTATGCAGGGAGGTGGCTATGGCTACACCTTC. Combining the CDR3 with reference TRBV5-1 and TRBJ1-2 gives the whole variable domain KAGVTQTPRYLIKTRGQQVTLSCSPISGHRSVSWYQQTPGQGLQFLFEYFSETQRNKGNFPGRFSGRQFSNSRSEMNVSTLELGDSALYLCASMQGGGYGYTFGSGTRLTVV.

The rearrangement links TRBV15 to TRBJ2-3; D is uncertain. CDR1 and CDR2 from the germline V gene are LNHNV and YYDKDF (reference sequence). V shed 1 base and J shed 0 bases, with 5 bases lying between them. The length of the CDR3 is 14 residues. In DNA form, the CDR3 reads TGTGCCACCAGCAGAGTGTATAGCACAGATACGCAGTATTTT. Amino acid sequence: CATSRVYSTDTQYF.